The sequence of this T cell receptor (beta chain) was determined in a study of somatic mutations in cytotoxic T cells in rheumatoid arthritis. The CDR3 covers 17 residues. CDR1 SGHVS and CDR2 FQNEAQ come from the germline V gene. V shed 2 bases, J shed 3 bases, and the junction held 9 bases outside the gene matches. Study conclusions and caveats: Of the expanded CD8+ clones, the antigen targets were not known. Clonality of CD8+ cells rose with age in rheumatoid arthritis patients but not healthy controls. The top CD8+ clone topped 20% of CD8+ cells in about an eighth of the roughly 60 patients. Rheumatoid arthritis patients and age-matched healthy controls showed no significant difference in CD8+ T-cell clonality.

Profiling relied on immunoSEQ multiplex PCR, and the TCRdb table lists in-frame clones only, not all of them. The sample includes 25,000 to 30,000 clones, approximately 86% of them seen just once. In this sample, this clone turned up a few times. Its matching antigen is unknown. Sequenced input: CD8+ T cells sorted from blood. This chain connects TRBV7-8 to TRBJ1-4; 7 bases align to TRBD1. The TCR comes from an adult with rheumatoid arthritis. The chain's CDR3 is CASSLWKIQGPNEKLFF. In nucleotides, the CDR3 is TGTGCCAGCAGCTTATGGAAGATACAGGGGCCTAATGAAAAACTGTTTTTT.